Listed below are T cell receptor beta chains from one sample, sequenced in a study of T cell clones after liver transplantation. TCRdb's table, derived via immunoSEQ multiplex PCR, lists solely in-frame clones and lacks some. The table lists 35,000 to 45,000 clones, around 83% of them singletons. The sequencing here drew on CD4+ T cells from blood, taken 24 months after liver transplant. The receptors come from a human patient who received a liver transplant. The T cells may partly be graft donor cells. The CDR3 runs from the conserved cysteine through the conserved F or W. Each record gives: D gene, V gene, clone size, J gene, CDR3 protein, CDR3 DNA. A D gene is named only where the DNA matches it firmly. Clone sizes are given selectively: once, few, many, or a class where the clone is expanded.

D gene: .; V gene: TRBV28; clone size: .; J gene: TRBJ1-4; CDR3 protein: CASMFQGNNEKLFF; CDR3 DNA: TGTGCCAGCATGTTTCAGGGTAATAATGAAAAACTGTTTTTT
D gene: .; V gene: TRBV6-5; clone size: once; J gene: TRBJ1-3; CDR3 protein: CASSGQGISGNTIYF; CDR3 DNA: TGTGCCAGCAGTGGGCAGGGAATCTCTGGAAACACCATATATTTT
D gene: TRBD2; V gene: TRBV28; clone size: .; J gene: TRBJ2-7; CDR3 protein: CASGTSGVYEQYF; CDR3 DNA: TGTGCCAGCGGGACTAGCGGGGTATACGAGCAGTACTTC
D gene: TRBD1; V gene: TRBV19; clone size: few; J gene: TRBJ1-5; CDR3 protein: CASSDQDRGPNQPQHF; CDR3 DNA: TGTGCCAGTAGCGACCAGGACAGGGGGCCCAATCAGCCCCAGCATTTT
D gene: TRBD1; V gene: TRBV18; clone size: .; J gene: TRBJ2-2; CDR3 protein: CASLRDRNVGGGELFF; CDR3 DNA: TGTGCCAGCCTCCGGGACAGAAATGTTGGCGGCGGGGAGCTGTTTTTT
D gene: .; V gene: TRBV5-4; clone size: .; J gene: TRBJ1-3; CDR3 protein: CASSLTPGAGNTIYF; CDR3 DNA: TGTGCCAGCAGCTTGACCCCAGGGGCTGGAAACACCATATATTTT
D gene: TRBD1; V gene: TRBV18; clone size: .; J gene: TRBJ1-5; CDR3 protein: CASSVRGRGRSNQPQHF; CDR3 DNA: TGTGCCAGCTCCGTAAGGGGCAGGGGGCGAAGCAATCAGCCCCAGCATTTT
D gene: .; V gene: TRBV2; clone size: .; J gene: TRBJ1-4; CDR3 protein: CASGTNEKLFF; CDR3 DNA: TGTGCCAGTGGGACTAATGAAAAACTGTTTTTT
D gene: .; V gene: TRBV19; clone size: .; J gene: TRBJ2-2; CDR3 protein: CASSPLANTGELFF; CDR3 DNA: TGTGCCAGTAGTCCCCTAGCGAACACCGGGGAGCTGTTTTTT
D gene: .; V gene: TRBV14; clone size: .; J gene: TRBJ2-1; CDR3 protein: CASSQVGRNNEQFF; CDR3 DNA: TGTGCCAGCAGCCAAGTTGGCAGAAACAATGAGCAGTTCTTC
D gene: .; V gene: TRBV6-4; clone size: .; J gene: TRBJ1-5; CDR3 protein: CASSDGCRVLGNQPQHF; CDR3 DNA: TGTGCCAGCAGTGACGGGTGCAGAGTGCTGGGCAATCAGCCCCAGCATTTT
D gene: .; V gene: TRBV7-9; clone size: .; J gene: TRBJ1-1; CDR3 protein: CASSSQGRDTEAFF; CDR3 DNA: TGTGCCAGCAGCTCTCAGGGGAGGGACACTGAAGCTTTCTTT
D gene: TRBD1; V gene: TRBV19; clone size: .; J gene: TRBJ2-2; CDR3 protein: CATRPGQGAPTGELFF; CDR3 DNA: TGTGCCACTCGACCTGGACAGGGGGCCCCCACCGGGGAGCTGTTTTTT
D gene: TRBD1; V gene: TRBV7-9; clone size: .; J gene: TRBJ1-1; CDR3 protein: CASSLSQGQGAAFF; CDR3 DNA: TGTGCCAGCAGCCTCTCCCAAGGCCAGGGGGCAGCTTTCTTT
D gene: .; V gene: TRBV14; clone size: .; J gene: TRBJ2-7; CDR3 protein: CASSHPRGEQYF; CDR3 DNA: TGTGCCAGCAGCCACCCGAGGGGGGAGCAGTACTTC
D gene: TRBD2; V gene: TRBV30; clone size: .; J gene: TRBJ2-2; CDR3 protein: CAWSVPSGMGTGELFF; CDR3 DNA: TGTGCCTGGAGTGTGCCTAGCGGGATGGGCACCGGGGAGCTGTTTTTT
D gene: .; V gene: TRBV6-1; clone size: .; J gene: TRBJ2-1; CDR3 protein: CASSEQGKQFRDEQFF; CDR3 DNA: TGTGCCAGCAGTGAACAGGGGAAACAATTTAGGGATGAGCAGTTCTTC
D gene: .; V gene: TRBV29-1; clone size: .; J gene: TRBJ1-6; CDR3 protein: CSVRLGDSPLHF; CDR3 DNA: TGCAGCGTCCGTCTTGGGGACTCACCCCTCCACTTT
D gene: TRBD2; V gene: TRBV25-1; clone size: .; J gene: TRBJ2-1; CDR3 protein: CASSVLTSGSYNEQFF; CDR3 DNA: TGTGCCAGCAGTGTTCTGACTAGCGGCTCCTACAATGAGCAGTTCTTC
D gene: .; V gene: TRBV5-4; clone size: .; J gene: TRBJ1-2; CDR3 protein: CASSGPLMGYTF; CDR3 DNA: TGTGCCAGCAGCGGCCCCCTGATGGGCTACACCTTC
D gene: .; V gene: TRBV27; clone size: .; J gene: TRBJ1-2; CDR3 protein: CASSPDNYGYTF; CDR3 DNA: TGTGCCAGCAGTCCCGATAACTATGGCTACACCTTC
D gene: .; V gene: TRBV5-4; clone size: .; J gene: TRBJ2-3; CDR3 protein: CASSLQGTDTQYF; CDR3 DNA: TGTGCCAGCAGCTTGCAGGGAACAGATACGCAGTATTTT
D gene: TRBD1; V gene: TRBV7-8; clone size: .; J gene: TRBJ1-3; CDR3 protein: CASSSPDRVSGNTIYF; CDR3 DNA: TGTGCCAGCAGCTCCCCAGACAGGGTTTCTGGAAACACCATATATTTT
D gene: .; V gene: TRBV27; clone size: .; J gene: TRBJ1-1; CDR3 protein: CASSLWGRFTEAFF; CDR3 DNA: TGTGCCAGCAGTTTATGGGGCAGGTTCACTGAAGCTTTCTTT
D gene: .; V gene: TRBV5-6; clone size: .; J gene: TRBJ2-2; CDR3 protein: CASSLPNTGELFF; CDR3 DNA: TGTGCCAGCAGCTTGCCGAACACCGGGGAGCTGTTTTTT
D gene: TRBD2; V gene: TRBV5-1; clone size: .; J gene: TRBJ2-3; CDR3 protein: CASKPSGRLSPDTQYF; CDR3 DNA: TGCGCCAGCAAACCTAGCGGGAGGTTATCCCCAGATACGCAGTATTTT